This TCR beta chain originates from a study of CD8 T cells in Susac syndrome. The RNA input was about 0.5 to 1 ug, and it was reverse transcribed with random hexamers. The authors amplified TCR beta CDR3 across 54 Vbeta and 13 Jbeta using immunoSEQ multiplex PCR. TCRdb reprocessed the immunoSEQ multiplex PCR reads via MiXCR and lists one record per CDR3 protein. The table lists 100,000 or so distinct CDR3 sequences, around 90% of them singletons. CDR3 length equals 13 residues. Germline-derived CDR1 and CDR2 are SQVTM and ANQGSEA. Trimming took 0 bases from V and 7 from J, leaving 11 bases between them.

The specimen sequenced was CD4+ T cells from PBMCs. The TCR sequence derives from a human donor in good health. The chain employs TRBV29-1 and TRBJ2-3, with D perhaps TRBD1 (5 bases). The CDR3 sequence: CSVEEHPGNTQYF. The CDR3 bases are TGCAGCGTTGAAGAGCACCCAGGGAATACGCAGTATTTT.